This T cell receptor (beta chain) was observed in a study of blood T cell repertoires in COVID-19. Germline V gene sequence: CDR1 MNHEY, CDR2 SMNVEV (reference sequence). V shed 5 bases and J 8 bases; nucleotides not matched to a gene: 8. The CDR3 is 14 residues long. Methods used by the authors: Cell counts per sample came from amplifying reference gene primers. Profiled with immunoSEQ multiplex PCR; TCRdb holds only in-frame clones, not every one. V and J calls and clone size are those listed in that table; D and trimming were worked out from the DNA. Of approximately 97,000 clones listed, 90% are singletons.

Material: peripheral blood. The clonotype comes from a man in his sixties with acute or convalescent COVID-19. The V and J genes are TRBV27 and TRBJ1-4; the match to TRBD1 covers 7 bases. CDR3 DNA sequence: TGTGCCAGCAGTATCAGACAGGGCGGAGAAAAACTGTTTTTT. This translates into CASSIRQGGEKLFF.